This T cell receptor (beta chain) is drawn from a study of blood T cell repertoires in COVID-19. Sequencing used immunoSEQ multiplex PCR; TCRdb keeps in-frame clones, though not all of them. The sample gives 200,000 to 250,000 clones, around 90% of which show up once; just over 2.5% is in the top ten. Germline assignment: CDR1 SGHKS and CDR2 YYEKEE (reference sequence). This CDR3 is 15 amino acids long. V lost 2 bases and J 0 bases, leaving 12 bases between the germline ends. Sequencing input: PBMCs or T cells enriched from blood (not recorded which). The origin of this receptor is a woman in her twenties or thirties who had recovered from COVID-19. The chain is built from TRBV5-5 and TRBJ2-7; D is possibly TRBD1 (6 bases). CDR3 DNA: TGTGCCAGCAGCTTCCGCGGACAGAGCTCCTACGAGCAGTACTTC. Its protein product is CASSFRGQSSYEQYF.